Shown below are 13 T cell receptor beta chains from a single sample sequenced in a study of T cells of healthy individuals. TCRdb reprocessed the 5' RACE reads via MiXCR and lists one record per CDR3 protein. The sample lists roughly 87,000 distinct CDR3 sequences; around 17% were seen once. The receptors were sampled from a human donor in good health.

V is TRBV10-3 and J is TRBJ1-1; D perhaps matches TRBD1 (6 bases). Between the trimmed V and J ends, which lost 6 bases and 3 bases, there was a span of 11 bases. This CDR3 contains 13 residues. The germline gives CDR1 ENHRY, CDR2 SYGVKD. CDR3: CAISRDKDTEAFF. The CDR3 region has the DNA TGTGCCATCAGCCGGGACAAAGACACTGAAGCTTTCTTT.

The chain links TRBV28 to TRBJ1-2; D perhaps matches TRBD1 (5 bases). In germline, CDR1 is MDHEN, CDR2 SYDVKM. V lost 5 bases to trimming and J lost 2 bases, with 9 bases between them. This CDR3 is 13 amino acids long. The CDR3 DNA is TGTGCCAGCAGTCAACGGGGGAACTATGGCTACACCTTC. Its translation: CASSQRGNYGYTF.

This clonotype showed up just a few times. This sequence joins TRBV9 and TRBJ2-3; no clear D gene. The CDR3 totals 13 residues. Germline V lookup: CDR1 SGDLS, CDR2 YYNGEE. V lost 0 bases to trimming and J lost 4 bases, with 6 bases between them. CDR3 protein: CASSVDHSDTQYF. The CDR3 coding sequence is TGTGCCAGCAGCGTAGACCACTCAGATACGCAGTATTTT.

This clonotype was observed a few times. This sequence joins TRBV18 and TRBJ1-5; D perhaps matches TRBD1 (6 bases). The germline V and J ends were trimmed by 2 bases and 2 bases, with 10 bases remaining between them. Germline values: CDR1 KGHSH, CDR2 LQKENI. CDR3 length equals 15 residues. The CDR3 is CASSPNRVGNQPQHF. CDR3 DNA: TGTGCCAGCTCACCAAACAGGGTGGGCAATCAGCCCCAGCATTTT.

This clonotype was counted between two and nine times. V and J are TRBV6-2 or TRBV6-3 and TRBJ1-5; 7 bases are shared with TRBD1. V was clipped by 6 bases and J by 6 bases; unmatched bases: 2. Germline-derived CDR1 and CDR2 are MNHEY and SVGEGT. The CDR3 spans 12 residues. CDR3 sequence: CASSHRGQPQHF. The DNA for the CDR3 is TGTGCCAGCAGCCACAGGGGTCAGCCCCAGCATTTT.

This clonotype was seen a few times. The chain is built from TRBV9 and TRBJ2-3, with 8 nucleotides matching TRBD2. This CDR3 is built from 17 residues. Per the germline V gene, CDR1 is SGDLS and CDR2 is YYNGEE. The V segment lost 4 bases and the J segment 3 bases; nucleotides outside the gene matches: 13. The CDR3 spells CASSPSGRARGTDTQYF. The DNA of the CDR3 is TGTGCCAGCAGCCCCTCCGGGAGGGCCAGGGGAACAGATACGCAGTATTTT.

Ten or more counts support this clonotype. The rearrangement uses TRBV7-6 and TRBJ1-4; D gene ambiguous. The CDR3 runs 16 residues. Germline V CDR1 and CDR2: SGHVS, FNYEAQ. V lost 1 base and J 5 bases, leaving 14 bases between the germline ends. In nucleotides, the CDR3 is TGTGCCAGCAGCTTAGGCTCTGGGCAGATAAATGAAAAACTGTTTTTT. This encodes CASSLGSGQINEKLFF.

This clonotype was observed a few times. The rearrangement uses TRBV7-2 and TRBJ1-2; perhaps TRBD1 as D (5 bases). Looked up from germline, CDR1 is SGHTA and CDR2 is FQGNSA. The CDR3 spans 13 residues. Deletions cut 3 bases from V and 4 bases from J, with 9 bases between. The CDR3 loop is CASSLQGFYGYTF. The CDR3 nucleotides are TGTGCCAGCAGCTTGCAGGGCTTCTATGGCTACACCTTC.

This clonotype was found many times. The V gene is TRBV12-3 or TRBV12-4, the J gene TRBJ1-3, with 9 bases fitting TRBD1. This CDR3 spans 16 amino acids. V lost 4 bases to trimming and J lost 4 bases; unmatched junction nucleotides: 8. The CDR3 sequence: CASSWATGGLGNTIYF. CDR3 coding DNA: TGTGCCAGCAGTTGGGCGACAGGGGGGTTGGGAAACACCATATATTTT.

This chain connects TRBV24-1 to TRBJ2-7; tentatively, D is TRBD1 (6 bases). Germline V gene sequence: CDR1 KGHDR, CDR2 SFDVKD. CDR3 length: 13 amino acids. V shed 5 bases and J shed 5 bases, with 12 bases lying between them. CDR3 residues: CATSGEGDNEQYF. CDR3 coding DNA: TGTGCCACCAGTGGAGAGGGGGACAACGAGCAGTACTTC.

This chain uses TRBV6-5 with TRBJ2-7; D is undetermined. Trimming cost V 2 bases and J 2 bases, with 7 bases left between them. Looked up from germline, CDR1 is MNHEY and CDR2 is SVGAGI. This CDR3 is built from 13 residues. CDR3 sequence (DNA): TGTGCCAGCAGTTACGGACCCACCTACGAGCAGTACTTC. Translated, it gives CASSYGPTYEQYF.

The CDR3 loop reads CASSTDISYEQYF. The CDR3 DNA reads TGTGCCAGTAGTACGGATATCTCCTACGAGCAGTACTTC. The rearrangement links TRBV19 to TRBJ2-7; no clear D. The CDR3 runs to 13 residues. The germline V gene encodes CDR1 LNHDA and CDR2 SQIVND (reference sequence). The V and J ends lost 4 bases and 0 bases respectively, with 7 bases between them.

The CDR3, as DNA: TGTGCCAGCAGCCCCTCTGGTAGTTGGAAAGCTTTCTTT. Amino acid sequence: CASSPSGSWKAFF. V usage is TRBV28 and J usage is TRBJ1-1; no clear D gene. The CDR3 is 13 residues long. Germline V CDR1 and CDR2: MDHEN, SYDVKM. Trimming stripped 6 bases from V and 9 bases from J, with 17 bases between.